This T cell receptor beta chain was sequenced for a study of T cells after yellow fever vaccination. Study in general: Libraries from low-cell-number fractions were prepared with the SMART-Seq v4 Ultra Low Input RNA kit. Study results and limitations: Across the CD4 and CD8 compartments, a small share of clonotypes was present in both.

CDR1 and CDR2 (germline): SGHTA, FQGNSA. This CDR3 region has 14 residues. V lost 3 bases to trimming and J lost 8 bases, with 17 bases between them. Of note for this clonotype: Its antigen is still unknown.

TCR cDNA was made by 5'RACE template switching, adding a universal primer site and UMIs. TCRdb re-called the 5' RACE reads through MiXCR, storing one row per CDR3 protein. The sample contains around 590,000 distinct CDR3 sequences, 12% of which appear only once. The chain has TRBV7-2 and TRBJ2-7; no definite D call. The clonotype comes from a man aged 30 to 39 who received the YFV17D yellow fever vaccine. Sequences were derived from PBMCs, sampled on the day of the yellow fever booster vaccination. This CDR3 is CASSLADTQGQQYF. Written as DNA, the CDR3 is TGTGCCAGCAGCTTGGCAGATACCCAAGGGCAGCAGTACTTC.